The 23 T cell receptor beta chains reported below all come from one sample, sequenced in a study of blood T cell repertoires in COVID-19. Produced via immunoSEQ multiplex PCR; TCRdb's table is partial and in-frame only. The sample has a few hundred thousand clones; 86% are singletons. Sequencing used PBMCs or T cells enriched from blood (not recorded which). These receptors all come from a young woman who had been exposed to COVID-19.

This chain uses TRBV11-2 with TRBJ1-2, with D perhaps TRBD1 (6 bases). There are 13 residues in the CDR3. CDR1 and CDR2 from the germline V gene are SGHAT and FQNNGV. Trimming pared 5 bases from V and 2 bases from J, leaving 9 bases between. The CDR3 spells CASSQGHNYGYTF. The DNA for the CDR3 is TGTGCCAGCAGCCAGGGACACAACTATGGCTACACCTTC.

The rearrangement uses TRBV5-5 and TRBJ1-1; a possible D gene is TRBD1 (5 bases). There are 12 residues in the CDR3. V lost 1 base, J lost 11 bases, and 12 bases lay in between. CDR1 SGHKS and CDR2 YYEKEE come from the germline V gene (reference sequence). In DNA form, the CDR3 reads TGTGCCAGCAGCTTGCAGGGTACGGAGGCTTTCTTT. Its protein product is CASSLQGTEAFF.

The V gene is TRBV7-9, the J gene TRBJ1-4, with D hard to call. Between the trimmed V and J ends, which lost 5 bases and 7 bases, there was a span of 17 bases. The CDR3 has 15 residues. Germline values: CDR1 SEHNR, CDR2 FQNEAQ (reference sequence). CDR3 DNA: TGTGCCAGCAGCACTTACGAGGAGGGTGGTGAAAAACTGTTTTTT. Translation gives CASSTYEEGGEKLFF.

This clone was recorded a few times. The chain recombines TRBV23-1 with TRBJ1-5, with 7 bases identical to TRBD1. TRBV23-1 is noted as an ORF with a role that remains uncertain. This CDR3 has 13 residues. Trimming cost V 2 bases and J 12 bases; bases outside gene matches: 7. CDR3 DNA: TGCGCCAGCAGTCAAGTCCAGGGGGGAGGCCAGCATTTT. Encoded protein: CASSQVQGGGQHF.

This chain uses TRBV13 with TRBJ1-1; no clear D. CDR1 and CDR2 (germline): PRHDT, FYEKMQ (reference sequence). Trimming pared 5 bases from V and 1 base from J, leaving 5 bases between. CDR3 length equals 12 residues. CDR3 nucleotides: TGTGCCAGCAGCCCCGGGAACACTGAAGCTTTCTTT. It yields the protein CASSPGNTEAFF.

V and J are TRBV25-1 and TRBJ2-1; no definite D call. Per the germline V gene, CDR1 is MGHDK and CDR2 is SYGVNS. V was shortened by 3 bases and J by 5 bases, with 17 bases between the two germline ends. This CDR3 spans 16 amino acids. DNA of the CDR3: TGTGCCAGCAGTGATTCGTCATTAGGTGGGCACAATGAGCAGTTCTTC. It yields the protein CASSDSSLGGHNEQFF. Variable domain in full (rest from reference TRBV25-1 and TRBJ2-1): EADIYQTPRYLVIGTGKKITLECSQTMGHDKMYWYQQDPGMELHLIHYSYGVNSTEKGDLSSESTVSRIRTEHFPLTLESARPSHTSQYLCASSDSSLGGHNEQFFGPGTRLTVL.

The chain recombines TRBV4-1 with TRBJ1-2; D not certain. This CDR3 has 14 amino acids. V was cut by 4 bases and J by 1 base, with 10 bases left in between. Germline values: CDR1 MGHRA, CDR2 YSYEKL. The CDR3 spells CASSPDPLNYGYTF. As DNA, the CDR3 is TGCGCCAGCAGCCCAGACCCCCTTAACTATGGCTACACCTTC.

This chain connects TRBV5-4 to TRBJ2-3; a weak D match, TRBD2 (6 bases). V was pared by 4 bases and J by 2 bases, with 17 bases between. The CDR3 extends over 16 amino acids. CDR1 is SGHNT and CDR2 is YYREEE in the germline V gene (reference sequence). The CDR3 protein is CASSPTSWGFTDTQYF. Here the CDR3 DNA reads TGTGCCAGCAGCCCGACTAGTTGGGGTTTCACAGATACGCAGTATTTT.

V is TRBV12-3 or TRBV12-4 and J is TRBJ1-4, with TRBD1 matching over 7 bases. V lost 6 bases to trimming and J lost 7 bases; unmatched junction nucleotides: 5. The CDR3 covers 13 residues. The CDR3 nucleotides read TGTGCCAGCAGGCGGGACAGCCCTGAAAAACTGTTTTTT. Amino acid sequence: CASRRDSPEKLFF.

The chain links TRBV6-4 to TRBJ1-1; TRBD1 matches at 7 bases. Germline CDR1 MRHNA, CDR2 SNTAGT. There are 13 residues in the CDR3. The junction had 4 bases not matched to a gene; V was cut back by 6 bases and J by 3 bases. CDR3 bases: TGTGCCAGCAGCATGCAGGGGGACACTGAAGCTTTCTTT. Residues: CASSMQGDTEAFF.

This sequence joins TRBV29-1 and TRBJ2-1; TRBD1 matches 7 bases. CDR3 length: 12 residues. V was pared by 4 bases and J by 8 bases, with 5 bases of the junction left unmatched. Germline CDR1 reads SQVTM; CDR2 reads ANQGSEA. CDR3 sequence (DNA): TGCAGCGTTGTACAGGGGAGCTATGAGCAGTTCTTC. Translation: CSVVQGSYEQFF.

The chain is built from TRBV5-1 and TRBJ1-2; possible D gene TRBD1, 5 bases. CDR1 SGHRS and CDR2 YFSETQ come from the germline V gene. CDR3 length equals 14 residues. Trimming removed 1 base at V and 3 bases at J, with 10 bases between. The CDR3 sequence: CASSLSGDYYGYTF. The CDR3 coding sequence is TGCGCCAGCAGCTTGTCGGGGGATTACTATGGCTACACCTTC.

The J gene is TRBJ1-2, the V gene TRBV27; D uncertain. The germline V gene has CDR1 MNHEY and CDR2 SMNVEV (reference sequence). The length of the CDR3 is 14 residues. V dropped 6 bases and J dropped 4 bases, with 15 bases sitting between them. CDR3 residues: CASSPTTSVYGYTF. CDR3 coding DNA: TGTGCCAGCAGCCCCACGACATCGGTCTATGGCTACACCTTC.

The chain links TRBV5-6 to TRBJ1-6; 9 bases align to TRBD1. The CDR3 totals 14 residues. Germline trimming cut 2 bases from V and 9 bases from J; bases unmatched to any gene: 3. The germline gives CDR1 SGHDT, CDR2 YYEEEE. As DNA, the CDR3 is TGTGCCAGCAGCTTAACAGGGGGCGGTTCACCCCTCCACTTT. Translation gives CASSLTGGGSPLHF.

The chain recombines TRBV27 with TRBJ1-2; no clear D gene. Germline V gives CDR1 MNHEY, CDR2 SMNVEV (reference sequence). The CDR3 is 13 residues long. V lost 3 bases to trimming and J lost 5 bases, with 10 bases between them. CDR3 nucleotides: TGTGCCAGCAGTTTTATTTCGGGTTATGGCTACACCTTC. Protein product: CASSFISGYGYTF.

The chain couples TRBV19 to TRBJ2-7; 10 bases are shared with TRBD1. The V segment lost 5 bases and the J segment 5 bases; nucleotides outside the gene matches: 3. This CDR3 has 13 amino acids. Germline V lookup: CDR1 LNHDA, CDR2 SQIVND (reference sequence). CDR3 coding DNA: TGTGCCAGTAGTTGGACAGGGGGTGACGAGCAGTACTTC. Translation: CASSWTGGDEQYF.

This chain uses TRBV6-5 with TRBJ2-1; TRBD1 is a possible D gene (6 bases). V was clipped by 5 bases and J by 7 bases, with 15 bases between them. CDR1 and CDR2 from the germline V gene are MNHEY and SVGAGI. This CDR3 contains 14 residues. CDR3 DNA sequence: TGTGCCAGCAGTCGAAACAGGGTACGGAATGAGCAGTTCTTC. The encoded protein is CASSRNRVRNEQFF.

The chain couples TRBV15 to TRBJ2-3; TRBD2 matches 8 bases. Germline V gene lookup returns CDR1 LNHNV and CDR2 YYDKDF (reference sequence). This CDR3 spans 16 amino acids. The junction had 9 bases not matched to a gene; V was cut back by 4 bases and J by 3 bases. CDR3 sequence (DNA): TGTGCCACCAGCAAAGAGGCGGGACTAGGGACAGATACGCAGTATTTT. This encodes CATSKEAGLGTDTQYF.

J is TRBJ1-3 and V is TRBV30, with TRBD1 identical over 11 bases. The germline CDR1 and CDR2 sequences are GTSNPN and SVGIG (reference sequence). V was clipped by 2 bases and J by 0 bases; unmatched bases: 3. The CDR3 runs 16 residues. The CDR3 loop is CAWSPGTGGSGNTIYF. The CDR3 nucleotides read TGTGCCTGGAGTCCGGGGACAGGGGGCTCTGGAAACACCATATATTTT.

This chain connects TRBV19 to TRBJ2-1; the D gene is possibly TRBD1 (6 bases). Germline lookup yields CDR1 LNHDA and CDR2 SQIVND (reference sequence). The V gene lost 8 bases and the J gene lost 4 bases, with 9 bases spanning the gap. The CDR3 is 12 residues long. The CDR3: CASQDRYNEQFF. In nucleotides, the CDR3 is TGTGCCAGTCAGGACAGATACAATGAGCAGTTCTTC.

This sequence joins TRBV29-1 and TRBJ1-1; the match to TRBD1 covers 7 bases. The CDR3 spans 14 residues. Germline V gives CDR1 SQVTM, CDR2 ANQGSEA. The V and J ends lost 7 bases and 2 bases, in that order; junction bases with no gene match: 10. CDR3 DNA: TGCAGCGCCAACCCCCAGGGGGTAAACACTGAAGCTTTCTTT. This encodes CSANPQGVNTEAFF.

V is TRBV10-1 and J is TRBJ2-7, with D maybe TRBD1 (5 bases). The CDR3 has 12 residues. From germline, CDR1 is WNHNN and CDR2 SYGVQD (reference sequence). V lost 9 bases and J 4 bases, leaving 13 bases between the germline ends. CDR3 in amino acids: CASAQAWYEQYF. DNA of the CDR3: TGCGCCAGTGCACAGGCGTGGTACGAGCAGTACTTC.

V is TRBV2 and J is TRBJ2-1; 12 nucleotides align to TRBD2. Germline CDR1 reads SNHLY; CDR2 reads FYNNEI. With 5 bases clipped from V and 9 bases from J, the junction kept 11 bases outside the gene matches. This CDR3 has 16 amino acids. CDR3: CASSKESSGGGGEQFF. CDR3 bases: TGTGCCAGCAGTAAAGAGTCTAGCGGGGGGGGCGGTGAGCAGTTCTTC.